The 30 T cell receptor beta chains below come from one sample, sequenced in a study of cytomegalovirus exposure and HLA in healthy donors. The PCR ran on 60 Vbeta and 13 Jbeta primers. Sequencing was performed with immunoSEQ multiplex PCR; in TCRdb, only in-frame clones are kept and a portion is missing. The data contain under 150,000 clones, roughly two thirds of them seen just once; the ten biggest clones take up roughly 1.5%. Sequenced material: PBMCs. The receptors derive from a young man in good health and CMV-seropositive.

This clone showed up just a few times. This sequence joins TRBV7-2 and TRBJ1-2; D gene ambiguous. V was cut by 5 bases and J by 4 bases, with 14 bases left in between. This CDR3 has 14 amino acids. CDR1 is SGHTA, CDR2 FQGNSA, per germline. In nucleotides, the CDR3 is TGTGCCAGCAGCCCCGTTACTTGGGCCTATGGCTACACCTTC. Translating gives CASSPVTWAYGYTF.

J is TRBJ2-5 and V is TRBV5-4, with 7 bases fitting TRBD2. Germline V gene lookup returns CDR1 SGHNT and CDR2 YYREEE (reference sequence). V dropped 0 bases and J dropped 2; count of bases not matched to a gene: 7. The CDR3 sequence is 16 residues long. CDR3 sequence (DNA): TGTGCCAGCAGCTTGGGGGGTTCTAGCGGACAAGAGACCCAGTACTTC. It translates to CASSLGGSSGQETQYF.

The chain is built from TRBV11-2 and TRBJ2-1; 9 bases are a match to TRBD2. Germline values: CDR1 SGHAT, CDR2 FQNNGV. Losses at the gene ends were 2 bases for V and 4 bases for J; bases not matched to a gene: 3. The CDR3 is made up of 15 amino acids. The CDR3 nucleotides read TGTGCCAGCAGCTTAATAGCGGGAGCATACAATGAGCAGTTCTTC. Its translation: CASSLIAGAYNEQFF. Combining the CDR3 with reference TRBV11-2 and TRBJ2-1 gives the whole variable domain EAGVAQSPRYKIIEKRQSVAFWCNPISGHATLYWYQQILGQGPKLLIQFQNNGVVDDSQLPKDRFSAERLKGVDSTLKIQPAKLEDSAVYLCASSLIAGAYNEQFFGPGTRLTVL.

The chain employs TRBV7-9 and TRBJ2-3; tentatively, D is TRBD2 (6 bases). The CDR3 length is 15 residues. Per the germline V gene, CDR1 is SEHNR and CDR2 is FQNEAQ (reference sequence). Trimming cost V 5 bases and J 0 bases, with 12 bases left between them. CDR3 in DNA: TGTGCCAGCAGCGTCATCCGGGGGAGCACAGATACGCAGTATTTT. It yields the protein CASSVIRGSTDTQYF. The full variable domain, rest sourced from reference TRBV7-9 and TRBJ2-3, is DTGVSQNPRHKITKRGQNVTFRCDPISEHNRLYWYRQTLGQGPEFLTYFQNEAQLEKSRLLSDRFSAERPKGSFSTLEIQRTEQGDSAMYLCASSVIRGSTDTQYFGPGTRLTVL.

This chain joins TRBV19 and TRBJ2-1; 7 nucleotides match TRBD1. J lost 4 bases, V lost 3 bases, and 6 bases had no gene match. The CDR3 extends over 15 amino acids. CDR1 and CDR2 from the germline V gene are LNHDA and SQIVND (reference sequence). CDR3 sequence: CASSISGTAYNEQFF. The CDR3 DNA follows: TGTGCCAGTAGTATCTCCGGGACAGCTTACAATGAGCAGTTCTTC.

The J gene is TRBJ1-1, the V gene TRBV27; 9 bases agree with TRBD1. This CDR3 region has 19 residues. Germline V lookup: CDR1 MNHEY, CDR2 SMNVEV (reference sequence). The V and J ends lost 3 bases and 2 bases, in that order; junction bases with no gene match: 16. The CDR3 sequence is CASSFIGTGRSNPNTEAFF. CDR3 nucleotides: TGTGCCAGCAGTTTTATTGGGACAGGGCGATCCAACCCTAACACTGAAGCTTTCTTT.

This chain connects TRBV9 to TRBJ2-7; D perhaps matches TRBD1 (5 bases). The germline CDR1 and CDR2 sequences are SGDLS and YYNGEE. This CDR3 is 15 amino acids long. V lost 4 bases and J lost 2, with 16 bases in between. CDR3 sequence reads: CASSPGRPSPYEQYF. In DNA, the CDR3 is TGTGCCAGCAGCCCAGGGCGCCCTAGTCCCTACGAGCAGTACTTC.

The CDR3 loop is CASSLYPRGEAAYTF. CDR3 in DNA: TGTGCCAGCAGTTTGTACCCCAGGGGCGAGGCGGCCTACACCTTC. The chain combines TRBV28 with TRBJ1-2, with TRBD1 as a possible D gene (6 bases). The CDR3 totals 15 residues. Germline V gene lookup returns CDR1 MDHEN and CDR2 SYDVKM. The V gene lost 3 bases and the J gene lost 10 bases, with 21 bases spanning the gap.

The J gene is TRBJ2-7, the V gene TRBV7-7; a weak D match, TRBD1 (5 bases). Germline assignment: CDR1 SSHAT and CDR2 FNYEAQ (reference sequence). The CDR3 runs 13 residues. Here the CDR3 reads CASCPPGTYEQYF. The CDR3 DNA follows: TGTGCTAGCTGCCCCCCAGGGACCTACGAGCAGTACTTC.

This clone was recorded a few times. The chain combines TRBV7-8 with TRBJ2-1; TRBD1 is a possible D gene (6 bases). Germline assignment: CDR1 SGHVS and CDR2 FQNEAQ. The CDR3 spans 16 residues. Trimming pared 1 base from V and 2 bases from J, leaving 12 bases between. The CDR3 region is CASSLVPRGPYNEQFF. The CDR3 DNA reads as TGTGCCAGCAGCTTAGTACCCAGGGGTCCCTACAATGAGCAGTTCTTC.

This rearrangement joins TRBV5-1 to TRBJ1-3, with TRBD1 as a possible D gene (5 bases). The CDR3 is 14 amino acids. Trimming took off 2 bases at V and 4 bases at J, with 10 bases between the two ends. Germline V gene data show CDR1 as SGHRS and CDR2 as YFSETQ. CDR3 DNA: TGCGCCAGCAGCTTCGGGCAGGGCGGAAACACCATATATTTT. This gives the protein CASSFGQGGNTIYF.

The CDR3 protein is CASSRDVYEQYF. Here the CDR3 DNA reads TGTGCCAGCAGCCGAGACGTCTACGAGCAGTACTTC. The gene calls are TRBV4-2 and TRBJ2-7; D unresolved. The ends were cut back, 4 bases at V and 3 bases at J, with 7 bases in the middle. Germline CDR1 is LGHNA and CDR2 is YNFKEQ. This CDR3 region has 12 residues.

This chain joins TRBV6-1 and TRBJ1-2; D might be TRBD1 (5 bases). CDR3 length: 14 residues. Per germline, CDR1 MNHNS and CDR2 SASEGT. V shed 3 bases and J shed 5 bases, with 13 bases lying between them. The CDR3 region is CASSERQNVYGYTF. The CDR3 nucleotides are TGTGCCAGCAGTGAGCGACAGAACGTTTATGGCTACACCTTC.

This chain connects TRBV7-2 to TRBJ2-7, with D uncertain. The V end was cut by 5 bases, the J end by 3 bases, with 8 bases between. Germline V gene data show CDR1 as SGHTA and CDR2 as FQGNSA. This CDR3 has 12 amino acids. The CDR3 nucleotides read TGTGCCAGCAGCACTCGTAACTACGAGCAGTACTTC. Its translation: CASSTRNYEQYF. Full variable domain (rest looked up from reference TRBV7-2 and TRBJ2-7): GAGVSQSPSNKVTEKGKDVELRCDPISGHTALYWYRQSLGQGLEFLIYFQGNSAPDKSGLPSDRFSAERTGGSVSTLTIQRTQQEDSAVYLCASSTRNYEQYFGPGTRLTVT.

The rearrangement joins TRBV7-9 to TRBJ2-7, with 7 nucleotides matching TRBD2. Germline V gene data show CDR1 as SEHNR and CDR2 as FQNEAQ (reference sequence). The CDR3 consists of 17 residues. J was trimmed by 2 bases and V by 1 base; bases with no gene match: 11. The CDR3 here is CASSLGGRGEGPYEQYF. CDR3 nucleotide sequence: TGTGCCAGCAGCTTAGGGGGGAGGGGTGAGGGACCCTACGAGCAGTACTTC.

The genes are TRBV7-9 and TRBJ2-1, with 7 bases matching TRBD1. The germline CDR1 and CDR2 sequences are SEHNR and FQNEAQ (reference sequence). V gave up 7 bases and J gave up 9 bases; unmatched junction bases: 12. CDR3 length equals 14 residues. The CDR3 region is CASIHGTQGREQFF. In DNA form, the CDR3 reads TGTGCCAGCATCCACGGTACACAGGGGCGTGAGCAGTTCTTC.

V gene TRBV30 combines with J gene TRBJ1-5; D remains ambiguous. Trimming took off 2 bases at V and 0 bases at J, with 14 bases between the two ends. CDR1 and CDR2 (germline): GTSNPN, SVGIG (reference sequence). The CDR3 sequence is 16 residues long. CDR3 loop: CAWSPPPGYSNQPQHF. The CDR3 DNA reads TGTGCCTGGAGTCCGCCCCCGGGTTATAGCAATCAGCCCCAGCATTTT.

V usage is TRBV27 and J usage is TRBJ2-3, with D tentatively TRBD1 (6 bases). The CDR3 is 13 amino acids. V was clipped by 5 bases and J by 6 bases, with 12 bases between them. From germline, CDR1 is MNHEY and CDR2 SMNVEV (reference sequence). The CDR3 sequence is CASSAGTPDTQYF. CDR3 sequence (DNA): TGTGCCAGCAGTGCCGGGACACCCGATACGCAGTATTTT.

The chain combines TRBV6-1 with TRBJ1-1, with TRBD1 matching over 7 bases. The CDR3 extends over 14 amino acids. V gave up 2 bases and J gave up 1 base; unmatched junction bases: 1. From germline, CDR1 is MNHNS and CDR2 SASEGT. This CDR3 reads CASSEWTGNTEAFF. In DNA form, the CDR3 reads TGTGCCAGCAGTGAATGGACAGGGAACACTGAAGCTTTCTTT.

V and J are TRBV7-2 and TRBJ2-5; 7 nucleotides agree with TRBD1. CDR3 length: 12 amino acids. CDR1 is SGHTA and CDR2 is FQGNSA in the germline V gene. Unmatched junction bases numbered 3, after V lost 5 bases and J lost 6 bases. CDR3 coding DNA: TGTGCCAGCAGCGACAGGGCCCAGACCCAGTACTTC. This encodes CASSDRAQTQYF. Full variable domain (rest looked up from reference TRBV7-2 and TRBJ2-5): GAGVSQSPSNKVTEKGKDVELRCDPISGHTALYWYRQSLGQGLEFLIYFQGNSAPDKSGLPSDRFSAERTGGSVSTLTIQRTQQEDSAVYLCASSDRAQTQYFGPGTRLLVL.

The rearrangement uses TRBV7-3 and TRBJ2-2; TRBD1 agrees at 9 bases. V lost 5 bases, J lost 4 bases, and 5 bases stayed unmatched. This CDR3 contains 15 residues. In germline, CDR1 is SGHTA, CDR2 FQGTGA. CDR3 sequence: CASSPGTGFTGELFF. In DNA form, the CDR3 reads TGTGCCAGCAGCCCGGGGACAGGGTTCACCGGGGAGCTGTTTTTT.

J is TRBJ2-7 and V is TRBV7-3, with D hard to call. The germline CDR1 and CDR2 sequences are SGHTA and FQGTGA. V lost 0 bases, J lost 5 bases, and 14 bases lay in between. This CDR3 comprises 15 residues. The DNA for the CDR3 is TGTGCCAGCAGCTTAACCGCAACCCGCGGCCACGAGCAGTACTTC. Amino acids: CASSLTATRGHEQYF.

The chain has TRBV28 and TRBJ2-1; unclear D gene. V lost 8 bases and J lost 1, with 18 bases in between. The CDR3 runs to 16 residues. The germline gives CDR1 MDHEN, CDR2 SYDVKM. CDR3 DNA sequence: TGTGCCAGCTTATGGCACGGAGCATCGTCCTACAATGAGCAGTTCTTC. The encoded protein is CASLWHGASSYNEQFF.

This clone was counted between two and nine times. The V gene is TRBV18, the J gene TRBJ1-5; maybe TRBD1 (6 bases). Trimming shortened V by 3 bases and J by 4 bases, and 16 bases separated the two germline ends. In germline, CDR1 is KGHSH, CDR2 LQKENI. This CDR3 is 16 amino acids long. The CDR3 nucleotides are TGTGCCAGCTCACCGTCTCAGGGGAGGGGAAATCAGCCCCAGCATTTT. Protein: CASSPSQGRGNQPQHF.

The genes are TRBV19 and TRBJ2-7; the D gene is possibly TRBD1 (6 bases). V lost 6 bases and J 0 bases, leaving 15 bases between the germline ends. CDR1 LNHDA and CDR2 SQIVND come from the germline V gene (reference sequence). CDR3 size: 15 residues. CDR3 region: CASSIRSGDSYEQYF. The CDR3 DNA reads TGTGCCAGTAGCATACGTTCAGGGGACTCCTACGAGCAGTACTTC.

The rearrangement uses TRBV5-1 and TRBJ2-5; unclear D gene. This CDR3 is built from 13 residues. In germline, CDR1 is SGHRS, CDR2 YFSETQ. Deletions cut 1 base from V and 5 bases from J, with 9 bases between. The CDR3 DNA follows: TGCGCCAGCAGCTTGAACAGAATGGAGACCCAGTACTTC. Its protein product is CASSLNRMETQYF.

This chain joins TRBV6-1 and TRBJ1-5; the D gene is possibly TRBD1 (5 bases). CDR3 length equals 19 residues. The V gene lost 0 bases and the J gene lost 0 bases, with 18 bases spanning the gap. CDR1 is MNHNS, CDR2 SASEGT, per germline. The CDR3 coding sequence is TGTGCCAGCAGTGAAGCCCCTCCAGGGTGGGGCTATAGCAATCAGCCCCAGCATTTT. It specifies CASSEAPPGWGYSNQPQHF.

The chain is built from TRBV2 and TRBJ1-1, with 8 bases that match TRBD1. Trimming took 6 bases from V and 5 from J; bases not matched to a gene: 5. Germline lookup yields CDR1 SNHLY and CDR2 FYNNEI. The CDR3 sequence is 13 residues long. The CDR3 region is CASRGQGRTEAFF. In DNA, the CDR3 is TGTGCCAGCAGAGGACAGGGTCGAACTGAAGCTTTCTTT.

The chain is built from TRBV6-5 and TRBJ2-3; the D gene is possibly TRBD2 (6 bases). This CDR3 has 14 amino acids. V lost 2 bases and J 0 bases, leaving 6 bases between the germline ends. The V gene's germline CDR1 is MNHEY and CDR2 SVGAGI. The CDR3 DNA reads TGTGCCAGCAGTTACCTAGCGAGCACAGATACGCAGTATTTT. Amino acid sequence: CASSYLASTDTQYF.

V and J are TRBV29-1 and TRBJ2-7; 7 nucleotides agree with TRBD1. CDR1 is SQVTM, CDR2 ANQGSEA, per germline. This CDR3 is built from 13 residues. The J segment lost 4 bases and the V segment lost 4 bases, leaving 7 bases of the junction unmatched. CDR3 sequence reads: CSVAKGAAYEQYF. The CDR3 region has the DNA TGCAGCGTTGCCAAGGGGGCCGCGTACGAGCAGTACTTC.